This is a list of T cell receptor beta chains from one sample in a study of shared clonotypes between healthy human individuals. Generated by immunoSEQ multiplex PCR, the TCRdb table keeps only in-frame clones and is missing some. The sample lists some 2 million clones, about 95% occurring once. Material: naive CD8+ T cells sorted from blood. The source is a man in his late teens or twenties in good health. The CDR3 runs from the conserved cysteine through the conserved F or W. The D gene is left open where the match is weak. Size values are once, few and many counts, or a class for expanded clones, and some rows have none.

V gene: TRBV7-9; clone size: NA; D gene: TRBD2; CDR3 length: 17; J gene: TRBJ2-1; CDR3 DNA: TGTGCCAGCAGCTGGGGACTAGCGGGAGGGCCGTACAATGAGCAGTTCTTC; CDR3 protein: CASSWGLAGGPYNEQFF
V gene: TRBV30; clone size: NA; D gene: NA; CDR3 length: 12; J gene: TRBJ1-2; CDR3 DNA: TGTGCCCGGAGCGCCTATGGGGATGGCTACACCTTC; CDR3 protein: CARSAYGDGYTF
V gene: TRBV7-9; clone size: NA; D gene: TRBD1; CDR3 length: 14; J gene: TRBJ1-2; CDR3 DNA: TGTGCCAGCAGACAAACAGGGGGGGACTATGGCTACACCTTC; CDR3 protein: CASRQTGGDYGYTF
V gene: TRBV7-2; clone size: NA; D gene: TRBD2; CDR3 length: 15; J gene: TRBJ2-1; CDR3 DNA: TGTGCCAGCAGCTCCTCGACTAGCGGCTACAATGAGCAGTTCTTC; CDR3 protein: CASSSSTSGYNEQFF
V gene: TRBV28; clone size: NA; D gene: NA; CDR3 length: 14; J gene: TRBJ1-5; CDR3 DNA: TGTGCCAGCAACCCCGGGGGGTTGGGTCAGCCCCAGCATTTT; CDR3 protein: CASNPGGLGQPQHF
V gene: TRBV27; clone size: NA; D gene: NA; CDR3 length: 16; J gene: TRBJ1-5; CDR3 DNA: TGTGCCAGCAGTTTAAGCGGCGGGCTGCGGAATCAGCCCCAGCATTTT; CDR3 protein: CASSLSGGLRNQPQHF
V gene: TRBV7-9; clone size: NA; D gene: NA; CDR3 length: 13; J gene: TRBJ2-7; CDR3 DNA: TGTGCCAGCAGCATCGGAGGGTCCCCTGGTCGGGACTTC; CDR3 protein: CASSIGGSPGRDF
V gene: TRBV30; clone size: NA; D gene: NA; CDR3 length: 10; J gene: TRBJ2-2; CDR3 DNA: TGTGCCTGGAGTTTGGGGGAGCTGTTTTTT; CDR3 protein: CAWSLGELFF
V gene: TRBV30; clone size: few; D gene: NA; CDR3 length: 13; J gene: TRBJ1-1; CDR3 DNA: TGTGCCTGGAGTATCGTAGAGCAAACTGAAGCTTTCTTT; CDR3 protein: CAWSIVEQTEAFF
V gene: TRBV5-5; clone size: NA; D gene: NA; CDR3 length: 14; J gene: TRBJ2-7; CDR3 DNA: TGTGCCAGCAGCTTGGTCGTGAGCTCCTACGAGCAGTACTTC; CDR3 protein: CASSLVVSSYEQYF
V gene: TRBV29-1; clone size: NA; D gene: NA; CDR3 length: 15; J gene: TRBJ2-2; CDR3 DNA: TGCAGCGTTGAAGATGGGCTTTCGGACACCGGGGAGCTGTTTTTT; CDR3 protein: CSVEDGLSDTGELFF
V gene: TRBV28; clone size: NA; D gene: NA; CDR3 length: 17; J gene: TRBJ2-4; CDR3 DNA: TGTGCCAGCACTAGAAATGGGGGGCCCTTAGCCAAAAACATTCAGTACTTC; CDR3 protein: CASTRNGGPLAKNIQYF
V gene: TRBV11-3; clone size: NA; D gene: NA; CDR3 length: 13; J gene: TRBJ1-1; CDR3 DNA: TGTGCCAGCAGCACGACAGGGAACACTGAAGCTTTCTTT; CDR3 protein: CASSTTGNTEAFF
V gene: TRBV4-1; clone size: NA; D gene: NA; CDR3 length: 14; J gene: TRBJ1-1; CDR3 DNA: TGCGCCAGCAGCCAGCGGGGGCGCGGCACTGAAGCTTTCTTT; CDR3 protein: CASSQRGRGTEAFF
V gene: TRBV28; clone size: once; D gene: NA; CDR3 length: 15; J gene: TRBJ1-4; CDR3 DNA: TGTGCCAGCAGTTTATTACAGGGCATTAATGAAAAACTGTTTTTT; CDR3 protein: CASSLLQGINEKLFF
V gene: TRBV7-8; clone size: NA; D gene: TRBD2; CDR3 length: 18; J gene: TRBJ2-3; CDR3 DNA: TGTGCCAGCAGCTTAGTACTAGCGGGAGGGCCCCCCACAGATACGCAGTATTTT; CDR3 protein: CASSLVLAGGPPTDTQYF
V gene: TRBV4-1; clone size: NA; D gene: NA; CDR3 length: 14; J gene: TRBJ2-3; CDR3 DNA: TGCGCCAGCAGCTACGGACAGAACACAGATACGCAGTATTTT; CDR3 protein: CASSYGQNTDTQYF
V gene: TRBV5-4; clone size: NA; D gene: TRBD1; CDR3 length: 13; J gene: TRBJ2-5; CDR3 DNA: TGTGCCAGCAGCTTTACAGGGGGAGAGACCCAGTACTTC; CDR3 protein: CASSFTGGETQYF
V gene: TRBV4-2; clone size: NA; D gene: NA; CDR3 length: 14; J gene: TRBJ1-2; CDR3 DNA: TGTGCCAGCAGCCATGGCCCGGACGGCGATGGCTACACCTTC; CDR3 protein: CASSHGPDGDGYTF
V gene: TRBV27; clone size: NA; D gene: NA; CDR3 length: 14; J gene: TRBJ2-3; CDR3 DNA: TGTGCCAGCAGTTTATCCGGGGTTAGGGATACGCAGTATTTT; CDR3 protein: CASSLSGVRDTQYF
V gene: TRBV7-2; clone size: once; D gene: NA; CDR3 length: 15; J gene: TRBJ2-1; CDR3 DNA: TGTGCCAGCTGGGCCCCCGGGACTGGTTACAATGAGCAGTTCTTC; CDR3 protein: CASWAPGTGYNEQFF
V gene: TRBV28; clone size: NA; D gene: TRBD1; CDR3 length: 13; J gene: TRBJ1-5; CDR3 DNA: TGTGCCAGCACCCCACAGGGGAATCAGCCCCAGCATTTT; CDR3 protein: CASTPQGNQPQHF
V gene: TRBV6-1; clone size: NA; D gene: NA; CDR3 length: 14; J gene: TRBJ2-7; CDR3 DNA: TGTGCCAGCAGTGAAACTACAGGTGAGGACGAGCAGTACTTC; CDR3 protein: CASSETTGEDEQYF
V gene: TRBV27; clone size: NA; D gene: NA; CDR3 length: 13; J gene: TRBJ2-1; CDR3 DNA: TGTGCCAGCAGTGTACAGGGGGGGGGTGAGCAGTTCTTC; CDR3 protein: CASSVQGGGEQFF
V gene: TRBV28; clone size: once; D gene: NA; CDR3 length: 16; J gene: TRBJ2-7; CDR3 DNA: TGTGCCAGCAGCCCATTAAGCGGGACAGCACCCTACGAGCAGTACTTC; CDR3 protein: CASSPLSGTAPYEQYF
V gene: TRBV5-4; clone size: NA; D gene: NA; CDR3 length: 14; J gene: TRBJ2-2; CDR3 DNA: TGTGCCAGCAGCCTTAGCGAGAACACCGGGGAGCTGTTTTTT; CDR3 protein: CASSLSENTGELFF
V gene: TRBV4-3; clone size: NA; D gene: NA; CDR3 length: 15; J gene: TRBJ1-3; CDR3 DNA: TGCGCCAGCAGCCAGGGGTCAAGCTCTGGAAACACCATATATTTT; CDR3 protein: CASSQGSSSGNTIYF
V gene: TRBV4-1; clone size: NA; D gene: NA; CDR3 length: 16; J gene: TRBJ1-3; CDR3 DNA: TGCGCCAGCAGCCAAGATAGGTCGAGCTCTGGAAACACCATATATTTT; CDR3 protein: CASSQDRSSSGNTIYF
V gene: TRBV5-6; clone size: NA; D gene: TRBD2; CDR3 length: 15; J gene: TRBJ2-7; CDR3 DNA: TGTGCCAGCAGCTCACTAGGACTAGCGGGAGTCGAGCAGTACTTC; CDR3 protein: CASSSLGLAGVEQYF
V gene: TRBV7-9; clone size: NA; D gene: TRBD1; CDR3 length: 14; J gene: TRBJ2-1; CDR3 DNA: TGTGCCAGCAGCCTTGGACAGGCTTACAATGAGCAGTTCTTC; CDR3 protein: CASSLGQAYNEQFF
V gene: TRBV29-1; clone size: once; D gene: NA; CDR3 length: 13; J gene: TRBJ2-5; CDR3 DNA: TGCAGCGTCCCACCCCTCGAAAGGGAGACCCAGTACTTC; CDR3 protein: CSVPPLERETQYF
V gene: TRBV11-2; clone size: NA; D gene: NA; CDR3 length: 13; J gene: TRBJ2-1; CDR3 DNA: TGTGCCAGCAGCTTAGAGGGACAAAATGAGCAGTTCTTC; CDR3 protein: CASSLEGQNEQFF
V gene: TRBV4-3; clone size: NA; D gene: TRBD2; CDR3 length: 18; J gene: TRBJ2-7; CDR3 DNA: TGCGCCAGCAGCCAAGATCGGGTATCAGGACTAGCGGTCTACGAGCAGTACTTC; CDR3 protein: CASSQDRVSGLAVYEQYF
V gene: TRBV27; clone size: NA; D gene: TRBD2; CDR3 length: 15; J gene: TRBJ2-1; CDR3 DNA: TGTGCCAGCAGTCCACTAGCGGGAGGGCCGATTGAGCAGTTCTTC; CDR3 protein: CASSPLAGGPIEQFF
V gene: TRBV5-1; clone size: NA; D gene: TRBD2; CDR3 length: 14; J gene: TRBJ2-1; CDR3 DNA: TGCGCCAGCAGCTTGGTGTCGGGGGGGAATGAGCAGTTCTTC; CDR3 protein: CASSLVSGGNEQFF
V gene: TRBV11-2; clone size: NA; D gene: NA; CDR3 length: 13; J gene: TRBJ2-7; CDR3 DNA: TGTGCCAGCAGCTTAGCGGGGTGGGACGAGCAGTACTTC; CDR3 protein: CASSLAGWDEQYF
V gene: TRBV27; clone size: NA; D gene: TRBD2; CDR3 length: 15; J gene: TRBJ2-5; CDR3 DNA: TGTGCCAGCAGTCCTCGACTAGCGGACAAAGAGACCCAGTACTTC; CDR3 protein: CASSPRLADKETQYF
V gene: TRBV4-3; clone size: once; D gene: NA; CDR3 length: 15; J gene: TRBJ2-7; CDR3 DNA: TGCGCCAGCAGCCAAGACCCCCTAGCGACCTACGAGCAGTACTTC; CDR3 protein: CASSQDPLATYEQYF
V gene: TRBV2; clone size: NA; D gene: TRBD1; CDR3 length: 14; J gene: TRBJ1-3; CDR3 DNA: TGTGCCAGCAGTCGGGACAGCTCTGGAAACACCATATATTTT; CDR3 protein: CASSRDSSGNTIYF
V gene: TRBV29-1; clone size: NA; D gene: NA; CDR3 length: 18; J gene: TRBJ2-7; CDR3 DNA: TGCAGCGCGAGAAACACAGGGACCTACCCCCGAAGCTCCTACGAGCAGTACTTC; CDR3 protein: CSARNTGTYPRSSYEQYF
V gene: TRBV2; clone size: NA; D gene: TRBD1; CDR3 length: 14; J gene: TRBJ1-3; CDR3 DNA: TGTGCCAGCAGTGGGGACAGGGGAGGAAACACCATATATTTT; CDR3 protein: CASSGDRGGNTIYF
V gene: TRBV2; clone size: NA; D gene: TRBD1; CDR3 length: 18; J gene: TRBJ1-3; CDR3 DNA: TGTGCCAGCACCCCAGACAGGGGCGCGTTGAGCTCTGGAAACACCATATATTTT; CDR3 protein: CASTPDRGALSSGNTIYF